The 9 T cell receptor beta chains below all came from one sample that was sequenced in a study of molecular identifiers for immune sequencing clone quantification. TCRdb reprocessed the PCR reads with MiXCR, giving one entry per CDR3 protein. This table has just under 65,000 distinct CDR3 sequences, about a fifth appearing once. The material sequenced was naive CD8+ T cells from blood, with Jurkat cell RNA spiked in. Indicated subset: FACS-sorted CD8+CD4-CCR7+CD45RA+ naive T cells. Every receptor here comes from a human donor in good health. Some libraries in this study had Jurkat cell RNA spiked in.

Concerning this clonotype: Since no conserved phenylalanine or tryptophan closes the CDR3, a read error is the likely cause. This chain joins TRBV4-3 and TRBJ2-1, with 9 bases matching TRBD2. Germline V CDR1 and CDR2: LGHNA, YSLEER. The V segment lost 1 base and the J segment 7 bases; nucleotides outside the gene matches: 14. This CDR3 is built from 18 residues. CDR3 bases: TGCGCCAGCAGCCAAGTCGTGGCATGGCGGGAGGGAGGAAATGAGCAGTTCCTC. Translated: CASSQVVAWREGGNEQFL.

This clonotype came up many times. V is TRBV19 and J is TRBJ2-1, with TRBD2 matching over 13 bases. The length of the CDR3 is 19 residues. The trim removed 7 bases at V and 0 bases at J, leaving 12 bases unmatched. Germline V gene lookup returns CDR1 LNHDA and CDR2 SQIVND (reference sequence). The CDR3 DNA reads TGTGCCAGTACCCCTGAAAGACTAGCGGGAGGCCTCTCCTACAATGAGCAGTTCTTC. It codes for CASTPERLAGGLSYNEQFF.

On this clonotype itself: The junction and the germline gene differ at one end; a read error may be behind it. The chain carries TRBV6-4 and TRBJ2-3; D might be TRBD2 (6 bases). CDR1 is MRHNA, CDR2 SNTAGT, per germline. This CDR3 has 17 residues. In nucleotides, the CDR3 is TGCGCCAGCAGTGACTCGTTCGCTAGCGATGGGCCAGATACGCGGTATTTT. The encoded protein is CASSDSFASDGPDTRYF.

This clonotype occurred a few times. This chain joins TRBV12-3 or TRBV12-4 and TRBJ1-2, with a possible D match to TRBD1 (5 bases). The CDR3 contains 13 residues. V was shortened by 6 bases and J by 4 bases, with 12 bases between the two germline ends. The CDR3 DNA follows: TGTGCCAGCAGCCCCGCAGGGAGCTATGGCTACACCTTC. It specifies CASSPAGSYGYTF.

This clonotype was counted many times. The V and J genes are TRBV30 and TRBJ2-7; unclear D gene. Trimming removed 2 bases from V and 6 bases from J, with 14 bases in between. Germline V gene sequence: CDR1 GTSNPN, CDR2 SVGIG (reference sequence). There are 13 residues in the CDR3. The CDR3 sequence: CAWSLGWLGEQYF. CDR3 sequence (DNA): TGTGCCTGGAGTTTGGGGTGGTTGGGCGAGCAGTACTTC.

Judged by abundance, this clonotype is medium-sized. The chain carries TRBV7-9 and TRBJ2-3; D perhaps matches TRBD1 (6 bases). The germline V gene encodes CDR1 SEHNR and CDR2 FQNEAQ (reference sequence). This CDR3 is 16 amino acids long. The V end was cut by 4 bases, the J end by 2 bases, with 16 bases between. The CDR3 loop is CASSSPPLGATDTQYF. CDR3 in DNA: TGTGCCAGCAGCTCCCCCCCGCTGGGGGCCACAGATACGCAGTATTTT. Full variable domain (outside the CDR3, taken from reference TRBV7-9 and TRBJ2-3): DTGVSQNPRHKITKRGQNVTFRCDPISEHNRLYWYRQTLGQGPEFLTYFQNEAQLEKSRLLSDRFSAERPKGSFSTLEIQRTEQGDSAMYLCASSSPPLGATDTQYFGPGTRLTVL.

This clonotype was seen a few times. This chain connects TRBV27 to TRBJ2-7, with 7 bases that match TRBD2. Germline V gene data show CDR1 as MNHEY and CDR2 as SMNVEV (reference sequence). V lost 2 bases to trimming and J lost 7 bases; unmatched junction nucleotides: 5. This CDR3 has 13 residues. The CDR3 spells CASSLAGDREQYF. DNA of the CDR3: TGTGCCAGCAGTTTAGCGGGAGATAGGGAGCAGTACTTC.

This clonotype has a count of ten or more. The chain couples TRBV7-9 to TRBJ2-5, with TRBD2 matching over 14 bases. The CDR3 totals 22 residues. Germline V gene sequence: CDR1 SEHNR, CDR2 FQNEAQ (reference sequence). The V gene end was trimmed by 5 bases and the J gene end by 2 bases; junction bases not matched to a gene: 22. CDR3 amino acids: CASSGTSPHTPRLAGGQETQYF. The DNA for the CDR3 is TGTGCCAGCAGCGGGACCAGCCCCCACACCCCGCGACTAGCGGGAGGGCAAGAGACCCAGTACTTC.

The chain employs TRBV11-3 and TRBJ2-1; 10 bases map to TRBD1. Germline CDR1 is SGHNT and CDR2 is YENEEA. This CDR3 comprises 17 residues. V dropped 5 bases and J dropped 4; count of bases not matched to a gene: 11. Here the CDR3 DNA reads TGTGCCAGCAGCCCCACCGGGACAGGGGTTAGATACAATGAGCAGTTCTTC. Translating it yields CASSPTGTGVRYNEQFF.